Below, one T cell receptor (beta chain) is given with its context. The antigen remains unidentified. Clones were sequenced by immunoSEQ multiplex PCR, and TCRdb holds only the in-frame ones, with some missing. The profile covers about 16,000 clones, with approximately 87% appearing a single time and about 4.2% taken by the ten largest. Samples: about 28 days before transplant, then days 30, 100 and 180 after. These data are taken from a study of T cell clonotyping in hematopoietic cell transplantation. Study-wide results and limits: Pathologically expanded recipient clonotypes increased progressively from day 30 to day 180 as diversity fell. Without cell sorting, CD4 versus CD8 contributions remain unresolved.

The sample consisted of PBMCs, taken 100 days after allogeneic stem cell transplant. The receptor's source is a male patient aged 55 to 69 who had an allogeneic stem cell transplant from a related donor, so the T cells may come from the graft donor. Some clones in this sample may be carry-over from other donors' samples.

The CDR3 DNA reads TGCGCCAGCAAAAAGGGCACGGAGCATAATGAGCAGTTCTTC. Protein product: CASKKGTEHNEQFF. The V and J genes are TRBV4-1 and TRBJ2-1; no clear D gene. The CDR3 contains 14 residues. The V end lost 7 bases, the J end lost 7 bases, and 17 bases lay between the germline ends. Germline V CDR1 and CDR2: MGHRA, YSYEKL.